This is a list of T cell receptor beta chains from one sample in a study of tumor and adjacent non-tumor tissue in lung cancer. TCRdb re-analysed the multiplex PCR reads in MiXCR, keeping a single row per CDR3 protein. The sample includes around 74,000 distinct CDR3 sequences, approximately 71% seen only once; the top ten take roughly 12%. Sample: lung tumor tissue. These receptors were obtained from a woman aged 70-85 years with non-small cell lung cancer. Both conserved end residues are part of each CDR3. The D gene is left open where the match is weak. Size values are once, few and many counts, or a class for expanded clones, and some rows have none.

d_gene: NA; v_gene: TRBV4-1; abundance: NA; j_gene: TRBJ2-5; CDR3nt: TGCGTCAGCAGCCAAGGTGGACAGAAACAAGAGACCCAGTACTTC; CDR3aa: CVSSQGGQKQETQYF
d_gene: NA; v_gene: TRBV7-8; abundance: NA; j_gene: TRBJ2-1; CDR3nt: TGTGCCAGTAGACGGGACCTCGATGAGCAGTTCTTC; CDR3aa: CASRRDLDEQFF
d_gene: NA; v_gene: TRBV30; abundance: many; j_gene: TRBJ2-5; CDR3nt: TGTGCCTGGAGTTTAACGGGAGTGGAGACCCAGTACTTC; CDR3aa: CAWSLTGVETQYF
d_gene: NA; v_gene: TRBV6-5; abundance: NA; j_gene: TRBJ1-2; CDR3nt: TGTGGCAGCAGTTCAGGAAGGGGCGTTTTTGACTACACCTTC; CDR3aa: CGSSSGRGVFDYTF
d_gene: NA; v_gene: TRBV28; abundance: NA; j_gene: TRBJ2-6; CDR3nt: TGTGCCAGCAGTTTATACCCTGAAACTGGGGCCAACGTCCTGACTTTC; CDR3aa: CASSLYPETGANVLTF
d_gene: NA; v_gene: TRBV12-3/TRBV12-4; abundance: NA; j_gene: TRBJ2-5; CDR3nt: TGTACCAGCAGTTTAAGGCTGGGGATACCTCAAGAGACTCAGTACTTC; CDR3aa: CTSSLRLGIPQETQYF
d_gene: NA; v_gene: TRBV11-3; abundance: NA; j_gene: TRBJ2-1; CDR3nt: TGTGCCAGCAACCCCCGCACTAGCTCCTACAATGAGCAGTTCTTC; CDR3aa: CASNPRTSSYNEQFF
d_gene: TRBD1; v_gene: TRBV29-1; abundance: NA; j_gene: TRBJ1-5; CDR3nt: TGCGGCGGAGGACAGGGTGTGAATCAGCCCCAGCATTTT; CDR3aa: CGGGQGVNQPQHF
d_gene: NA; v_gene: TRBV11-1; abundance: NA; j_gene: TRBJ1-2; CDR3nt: TGTACCAGCTGTCATTCGGGAGCTGGCTATGGCTACACCTTC; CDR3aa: CTSCHSGAGYGYTF
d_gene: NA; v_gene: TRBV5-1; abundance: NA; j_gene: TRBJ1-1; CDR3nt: TGCGCCAGCAGCTTCTTCGAGAACACTGAAGCTTTCTTT; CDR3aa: CASSFFENTEAFF
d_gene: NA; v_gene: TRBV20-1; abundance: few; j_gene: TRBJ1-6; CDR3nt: TGCAGTGCTAGAGATCAGGCCCTTCGGGGGGCGTTTCCGGATAATTCACCCCTCCACTTT; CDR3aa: CSARDQALRGAFPDNSPLHF